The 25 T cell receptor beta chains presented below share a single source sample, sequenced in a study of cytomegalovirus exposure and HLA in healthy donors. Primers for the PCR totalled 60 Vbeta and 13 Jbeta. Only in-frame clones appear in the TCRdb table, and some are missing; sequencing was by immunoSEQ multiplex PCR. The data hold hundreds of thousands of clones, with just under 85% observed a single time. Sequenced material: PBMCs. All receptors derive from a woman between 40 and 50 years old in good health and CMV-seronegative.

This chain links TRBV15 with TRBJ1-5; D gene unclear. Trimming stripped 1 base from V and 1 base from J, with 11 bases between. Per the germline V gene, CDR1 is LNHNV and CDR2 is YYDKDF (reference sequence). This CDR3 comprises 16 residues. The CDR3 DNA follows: TGTGCCACCAGCAGAGTTACAACCATAAGCAATCAGCCCCAGCATTTT. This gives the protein CATSRVTTISNQPQHF.

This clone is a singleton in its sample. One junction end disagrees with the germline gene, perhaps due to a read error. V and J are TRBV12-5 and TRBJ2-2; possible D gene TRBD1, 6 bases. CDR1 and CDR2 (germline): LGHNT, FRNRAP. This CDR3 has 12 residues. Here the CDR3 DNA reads TGTGCTAGTGGTTTGTCCAACAGGGAACTGTTTTTT. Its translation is CASGLSNRELFF.

CDR3 bases: TGCAGCGTTGATCGGACAGGGTCTTTGGGATTGTTCTTC. It encodes CSVDRTGSLGLFF. V usage is TRBV29-1 and J usage is TRBJ2-1, with 8 positions matching TRBD1. The CDR3 has 13 residues. J was trimmed by 15 bases and V by 3 bases; bases with no gene match: 13. Germline V gene sequence: CDR1 SQVTM, CDR2 ANQGSEA.

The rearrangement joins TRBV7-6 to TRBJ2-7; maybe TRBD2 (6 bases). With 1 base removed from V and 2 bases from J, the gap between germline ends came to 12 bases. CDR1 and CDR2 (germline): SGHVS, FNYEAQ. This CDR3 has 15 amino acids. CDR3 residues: CASSLGVSGPYEQYF. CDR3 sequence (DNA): TGTGCCAGCAGCTTAGGGGTTAGCGGTCCCTACGAGCAGTACTTC. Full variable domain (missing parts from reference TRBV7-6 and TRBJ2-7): GAGVSQSPRYKVTKRGQDVALRCDPISGHVSLYWYRQALGQGPEFLTYFNYEAQQDKSGLPNDRFSAERPEGSISTLTIQRTEQRDSAMYRCASSLGVSGPYEQYFGPGTRLTVT.

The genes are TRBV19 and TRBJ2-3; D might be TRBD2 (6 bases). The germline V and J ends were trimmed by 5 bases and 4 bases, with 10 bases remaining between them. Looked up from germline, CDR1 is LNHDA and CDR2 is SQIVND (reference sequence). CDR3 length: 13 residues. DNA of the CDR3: TGTGCCAGTAGTGTTGGGACTTCAGATACGCAGTATTTT. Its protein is CASSVGTSDTQYF.

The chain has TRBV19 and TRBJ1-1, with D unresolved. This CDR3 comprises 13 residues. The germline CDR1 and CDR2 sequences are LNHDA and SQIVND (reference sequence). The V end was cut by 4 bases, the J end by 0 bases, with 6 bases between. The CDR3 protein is CASSTTVNTEAFF. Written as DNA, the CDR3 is TGTGCCAGTAGTACTACAGTGAACACTGAAGCTTTCTTT. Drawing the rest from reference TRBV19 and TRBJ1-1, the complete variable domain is DGGITQSPKYLFRKEGQNVTLSCEQNLNHDAMYWYRQDPGQGLRLIYYSQIVNDFQKGDIAEGYSVSREKKESFPLTVTSAQKNPTAFYLCASSTTVNTEAFFGQGTRLTVV.

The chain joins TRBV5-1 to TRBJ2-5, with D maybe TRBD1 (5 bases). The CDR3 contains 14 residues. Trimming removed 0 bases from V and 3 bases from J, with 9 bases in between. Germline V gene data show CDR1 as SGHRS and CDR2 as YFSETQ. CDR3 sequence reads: CASSLGRVEETQYF. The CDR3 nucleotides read TGCGCCAGCAGCTTGGGCAGGGTTGAAGAGACCCAGTACTTC.

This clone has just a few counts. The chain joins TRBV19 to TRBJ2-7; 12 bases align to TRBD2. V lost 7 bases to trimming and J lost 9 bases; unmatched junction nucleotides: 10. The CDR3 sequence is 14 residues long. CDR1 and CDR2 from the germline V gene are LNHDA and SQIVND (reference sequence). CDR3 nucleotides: TGTGCCAGTATGCCTAGCGGGGGGGCCGGAGTGCAGTACTTC. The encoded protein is CASMPSGGAGVQYF. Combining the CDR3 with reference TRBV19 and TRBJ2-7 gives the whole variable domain DGGITQSPKYLFRKEGQNVTLSCEQNLNHDAMYWYRQDPGQGLRLIYYSQIVNDFQKGDIAEGYSVSREKKESFPLTVTSAQKNPTAFYLCASMPSGGAGVQYFGPGTRLTVT.

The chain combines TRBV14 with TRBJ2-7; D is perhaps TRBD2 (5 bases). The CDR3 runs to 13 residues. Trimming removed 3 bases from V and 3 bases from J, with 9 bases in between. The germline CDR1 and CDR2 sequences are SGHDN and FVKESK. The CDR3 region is CASSHGVYYEQYF. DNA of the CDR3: TGTGCCAGCAGCCACGGGGTGTACTACGAGCAGTACTTC.

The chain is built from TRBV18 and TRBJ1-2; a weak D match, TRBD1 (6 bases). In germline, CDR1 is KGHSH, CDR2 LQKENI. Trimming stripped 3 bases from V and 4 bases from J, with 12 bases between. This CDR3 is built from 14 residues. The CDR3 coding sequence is TGTGCCAGCTCACCGGGGCAACAGGGCTATGGCTACACCTTC. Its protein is CASSPGQQGYGYTF.

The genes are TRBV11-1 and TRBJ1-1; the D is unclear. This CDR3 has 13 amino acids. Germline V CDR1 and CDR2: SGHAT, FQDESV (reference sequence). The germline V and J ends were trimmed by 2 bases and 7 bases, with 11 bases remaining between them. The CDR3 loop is CASSLIPGVEAFF. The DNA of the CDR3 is TGTGCCAGCAGCTTAATACCCGGAGTTGAAGCTTTCTTT. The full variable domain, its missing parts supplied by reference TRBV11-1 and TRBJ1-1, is EAEVAQSPRYKITEKSQAVAFWCDPISGHATLYWYRQILGQGPELLVQFQDESVVDDSQLPKDRFSAERLKGVDSTLKIQPAELGDSAMYLCASSLIPGVEAFFGQGTRLTVV.

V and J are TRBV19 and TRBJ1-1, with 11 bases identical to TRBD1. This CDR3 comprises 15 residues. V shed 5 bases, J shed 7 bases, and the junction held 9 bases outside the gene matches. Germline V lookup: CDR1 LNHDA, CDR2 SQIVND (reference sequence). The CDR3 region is CASSSWTGGNVEAFF. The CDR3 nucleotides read TGTGCCAGTAGTTCCTGGACAGGGGGCAATGTTGAAGCTTTCTTT.

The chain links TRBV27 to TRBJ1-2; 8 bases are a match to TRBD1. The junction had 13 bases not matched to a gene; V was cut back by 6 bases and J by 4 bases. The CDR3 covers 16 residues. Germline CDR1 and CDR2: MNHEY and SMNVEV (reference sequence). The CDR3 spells CASRGRGTGGAYGYTF. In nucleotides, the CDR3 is TGTGCCAGCAGGGGTCGGGGCACAGGGGGGGCCTATGGCTACACCTTC.

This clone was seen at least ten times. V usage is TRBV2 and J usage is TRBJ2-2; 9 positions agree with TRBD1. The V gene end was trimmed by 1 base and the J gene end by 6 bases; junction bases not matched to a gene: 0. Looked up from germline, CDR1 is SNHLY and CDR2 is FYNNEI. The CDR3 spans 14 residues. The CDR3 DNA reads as TGTGCCAGCAGTGAAGGGACAGGGGCCGGGGAGCTGTTTTTT. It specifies CASSEGTGAGELFF.

This chain's CDR3 is CASNGGTEGNTIYF. The CDR3 DNA reads as TGTGCCAGCAACGGTGGGACAGAAGGAAACACCATATATTTT. The V gene is TRBV2, the J gene TRBJ1-3; TRBD1 matches 7 bases. V lost 7 bases to trimming and J lost 4 bases; unmatched junction nucleotides: 7. This CDR3 spans 14 amino acids. Looked up from germline, CDR1 is SNHLY and CDR2 is FYNNEI. Full variable domain (remainder filled in from reference TRBV2 and TRBJ1-3): EPEVTQTPSHQVTQMGQEVILRCVPISNHLYFYWYRQILGQKVEFLVSFYNNEISEKSEIFDDQFSVERPDGSNFTLKIRSTKLEDSAMYFCASNGGTEGNTIYFGEGSWLTVV.

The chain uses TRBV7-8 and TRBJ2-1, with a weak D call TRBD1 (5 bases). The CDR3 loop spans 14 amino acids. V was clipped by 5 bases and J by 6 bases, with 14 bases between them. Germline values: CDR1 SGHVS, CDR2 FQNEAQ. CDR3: CASSTLDRPNEQFF. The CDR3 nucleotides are TGTGCCAGCAGCACATTAGACAGACCCAATGAGCAGTTCTTC.

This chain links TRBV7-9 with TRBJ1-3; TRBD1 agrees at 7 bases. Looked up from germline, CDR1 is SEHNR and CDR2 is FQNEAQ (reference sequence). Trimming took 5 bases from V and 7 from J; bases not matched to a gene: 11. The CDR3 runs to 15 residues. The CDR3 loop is CASSPGQNLDNTIYF. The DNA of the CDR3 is TGTGCCAGCAGCCCGGGACAGAACCTGGACAACACCATATATTTT.

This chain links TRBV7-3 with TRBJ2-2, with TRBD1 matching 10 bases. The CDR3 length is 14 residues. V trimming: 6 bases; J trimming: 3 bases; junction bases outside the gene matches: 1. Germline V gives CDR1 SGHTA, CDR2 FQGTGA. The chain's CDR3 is CASSGQGDTGELFF. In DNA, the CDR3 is TGTGCCAGCAGTGGACAGGGGGACACCGGGGAGCTGTTTTTT.

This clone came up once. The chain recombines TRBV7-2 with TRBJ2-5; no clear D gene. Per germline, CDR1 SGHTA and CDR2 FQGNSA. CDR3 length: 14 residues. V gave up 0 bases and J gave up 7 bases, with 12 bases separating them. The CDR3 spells CASSLAQELGTQYF. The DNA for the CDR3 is TGTGCCAGCAGCTTAGCTCAGGAATTAGGGACCCAGTACTTC.

CDR3 DNA sequence: TGCGCCAGCAGCCAAGTTATAAGCGGGGTGATCACAGATACGCAGTATTTT. This gives the protein CASSQVISGVITDTQYF. The genes are TRBV4-3 and TRBJ2-3, with 7 nucleotides matching TRBD2. Germline CDR1 is LGHNA and CDR2 is YSLEER. V dropped 1 base and J dropped 2; count of bases not matched to a gene: 9. The CDR3 is made up of 17 amino acids.

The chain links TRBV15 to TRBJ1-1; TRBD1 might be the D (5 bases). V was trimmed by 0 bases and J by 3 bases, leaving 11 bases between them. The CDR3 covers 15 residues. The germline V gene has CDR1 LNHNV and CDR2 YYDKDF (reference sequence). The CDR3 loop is CATSRDRGVDTEAFF. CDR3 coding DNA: TGTGCCACCAGCAGAGATCGGGGGGTGGACACTGAAGCTTTCTTT.

The CDR3 bases are TGTGCCAGCAGCCCGAGGACAGGGTGGAATTCACCCCTCCACTTT. Its protein is CASSPRTGWNSPLHF. The V gene is TRBV14, the J gene TRBJ1-6, with 8 bases aligning to TRBD1. The germline V gene has CDR1 SGHDN and CDR2 FVKESK. J was trimmed by 7 bases and V by 4 bases; bases with no gene match: 6. This CDR3 spans 15 amino acids.

CDR3 nucleotide sequence: TGCGCCAGCAGGGCCGGGACTAGCGGGGGCCTTAGCACAGATACGCAGTATTTT. It is translated as CASRAGTSGGLSTDTQYF. This chain uses TRBV5-1 with TRBJ2-3; 14 bases align to TRBD2. Germline V gene sequence: CDR1 SGHRS, CDR2 YFSETQ. This CDR3 contains 18 residues. V lost 5 bases, J lost 0 bases, and 8 bases stayed unmatched.

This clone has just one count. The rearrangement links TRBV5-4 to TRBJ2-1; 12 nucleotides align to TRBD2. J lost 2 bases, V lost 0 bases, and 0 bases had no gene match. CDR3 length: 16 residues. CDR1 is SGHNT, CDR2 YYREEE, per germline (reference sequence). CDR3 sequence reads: CASSLGLAGAYNEQFF. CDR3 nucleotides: TGTGCCAGCAGCTTGGGACTAGCGGGAGCCTACAATGAGCAGTTCTTC.

The CDR3 DNA reads as TGTGCCAGCAGTTTCCAGGGAAGGCAGTACTTC. It codes for CASSFQGRQYF. The chain recombines TRBV6-5 with TRBJ2-7; a possible D gene is TRBD1 (5 bases). In germline, CDR1 is MNHEY, CDR2 SVGAGI. The CDR3 runs to 11 residues. Trimming took 4 bases from V and 9 from J, leaving 10 bases between them.